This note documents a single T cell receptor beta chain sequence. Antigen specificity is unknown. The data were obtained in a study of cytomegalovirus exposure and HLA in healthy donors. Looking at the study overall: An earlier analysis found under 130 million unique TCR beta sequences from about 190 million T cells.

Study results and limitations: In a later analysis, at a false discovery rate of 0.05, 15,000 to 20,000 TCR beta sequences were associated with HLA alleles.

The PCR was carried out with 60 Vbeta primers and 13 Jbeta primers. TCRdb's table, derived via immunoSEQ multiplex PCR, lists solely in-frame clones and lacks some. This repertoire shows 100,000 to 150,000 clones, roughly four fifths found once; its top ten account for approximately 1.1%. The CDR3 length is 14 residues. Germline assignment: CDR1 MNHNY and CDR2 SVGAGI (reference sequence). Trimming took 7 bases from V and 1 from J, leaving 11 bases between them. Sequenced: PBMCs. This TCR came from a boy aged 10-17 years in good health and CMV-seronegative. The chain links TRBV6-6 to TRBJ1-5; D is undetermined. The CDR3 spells CASKGGPSNQPQHF. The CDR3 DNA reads TGTGCCAGCAAAGGAGGCCCAAGCAATCAGCCCCAGCATTTT.